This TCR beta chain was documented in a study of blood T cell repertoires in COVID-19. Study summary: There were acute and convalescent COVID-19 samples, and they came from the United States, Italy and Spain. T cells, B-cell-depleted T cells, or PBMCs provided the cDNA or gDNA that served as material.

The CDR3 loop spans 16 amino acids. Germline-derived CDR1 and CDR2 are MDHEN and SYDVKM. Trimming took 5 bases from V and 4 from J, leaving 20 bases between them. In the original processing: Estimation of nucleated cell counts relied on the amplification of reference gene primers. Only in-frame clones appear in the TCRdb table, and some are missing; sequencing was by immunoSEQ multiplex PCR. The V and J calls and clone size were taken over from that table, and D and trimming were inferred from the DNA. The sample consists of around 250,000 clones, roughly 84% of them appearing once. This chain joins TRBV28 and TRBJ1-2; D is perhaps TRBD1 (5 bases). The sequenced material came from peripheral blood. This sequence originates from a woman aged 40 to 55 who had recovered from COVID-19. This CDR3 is CASSPRDGGGVYGYTF. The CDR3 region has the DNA TGTGCCAGCAGTCCCCGAGACGGCGGAGGGGTCTATGGCTACACCTTC.